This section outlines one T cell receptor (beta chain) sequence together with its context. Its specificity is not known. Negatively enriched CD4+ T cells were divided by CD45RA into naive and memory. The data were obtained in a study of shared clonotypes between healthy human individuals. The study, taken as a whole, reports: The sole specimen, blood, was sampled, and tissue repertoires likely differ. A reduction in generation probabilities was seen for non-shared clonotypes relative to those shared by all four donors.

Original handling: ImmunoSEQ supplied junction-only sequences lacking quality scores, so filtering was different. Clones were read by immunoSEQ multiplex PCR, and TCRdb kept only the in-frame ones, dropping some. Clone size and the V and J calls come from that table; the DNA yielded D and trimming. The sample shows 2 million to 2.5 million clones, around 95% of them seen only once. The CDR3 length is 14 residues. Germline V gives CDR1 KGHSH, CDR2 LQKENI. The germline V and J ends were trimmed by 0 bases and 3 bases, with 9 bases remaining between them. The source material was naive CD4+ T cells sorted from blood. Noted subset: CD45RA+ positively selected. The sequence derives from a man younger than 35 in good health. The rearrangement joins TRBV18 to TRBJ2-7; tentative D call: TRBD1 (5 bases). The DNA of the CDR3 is TGTGCCAGCTCACCACCCACCAGGGACTACGAGCAGTACTTC. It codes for CASSPPTRDYEQYF.